This T cell receptor (beta chain) is from a study of blood T cell repertoires in COVID-19. V dropped 10 bases and J dropped 8 bases, with 18 bases sitting between them. The CDR3 loop spans 13 amino acids. TCRdb's table, derived via immunoSEQ multiplex PCR, lists solely in-frame clones and lacks some. Counted here are roughly 140,000 clones, roughly 80% occurring once; the ten biggest clones make up around 7.1%. This clone was seen a handful of times. This sequence joins TRBV12-3 or TRBV12-4 and TRBJ2-1; tentative D call: TRBD2 (6 bases). Input material: PBMCs or T cells enriched from blood (not recorded which). This TCR was sampled from a man over 45 who had recovered from COVID-19. CDR3 in amino acids: CATSWTISDEQFF. CDR3 DNA sequence: TGTGCCACCTCCTGGACTATCTCGGATGAGCAGTTCTTC.